These 5 T cell receptor beta chains were all obtained from the same sample, sequenced in a study of shared clonotypes between healthy human individuals. Clones were read by immunoSEQ multiplex PCR, and TCRdb kept only the in-frame ones, dropping some. The table lists some 470,000 clones, around 78% of them singletons, with roughly 13% in the top ten. The material sequenced was PBMCs. Source of these receptors: a woman aged 40 to 55 in good health. Some clones in this sample may be carry-over from other donors' samples.

With regard to this clone: One base away lies a much larger clone, so this may be a sequencing read error. The J gene is TRBJ2-1, the V gene TRBV27; the D gene is possibly TRBD1 (5 bases). The CDR3 consists of 13 residues. The germline V gene has CDR1 MNHEY and CDR2 SMNVEV (reference sequence). V was trimmed by 6 bases and J by 8 bases, leaving 14 bases between them. The CDR3 region is CASRAQGSHEQFF. As DNA, the CDR3 is TGTGCCAGCAGGGCGCAGGGTAGCCATGAGCAGTTCTTC.

The chain couples TRBV5-1 to TRBJ2-1; 9 nucleotides match TRBD2. CDR3 length equals 15 residues. The junction had 6 bases not matched to a gene; V was cut back by 2 bases and J by 6 bases. Germline CDR1 is SGHRS and CDR2 is YFSETQ. The CDR3 is CASSFSGSGGNEQFF. CDR3 nucleotides: TGCGCCAGCAGCTTTAGCGGGAGCGGGGGCAATGAGCAGTTCTTC.

This chain uses TRBV13 with TRBJ2-7, with 9 positions matching TRBD1. Germline assignment: CDR1 PRHDT and CDR2 FYEKMQ (reference sequence). With 6 bases clipped from V and 0 bases from J, the junction kept 6 bases outside the gene matches. The CDR3 spans 15 residues. The CDR3 region has the DNA TGTGCCAGCAGTGGGGACAGGGCGAGCTCCTACGAGCAGTACTTC. Its protein is CASSGDRASSYEQYF.

The chain joins TRBV28 to TRBJ2-5, with TRBD1 matching 7 bases. CDR1 and CDR2 from the germline V gene are MDHEN and SYDVKM. The CDR3 totals 13 residues. V lost 6 bases to trimming and J lost 3 bases; unmatched junction nucleotides: 4. CDR3 residues: CASRPQGKETQYF. CDR3 nucleotides: TGTGCCAGCAGACCACAGGGGAAAGAGACCCAGTACTTC.

V gene TRBV7-6 combines with J gene TRBJ2-6, with 9 bases identical to TRBD2. Germline V gene data show CDR1 as SGHVS and CDR2 as FNYEAQ. This CDR3 is 17 amino acids long. J was trimmed by 0 bases and V by 2 bases; bases with no gene match: 2. The CDR3, as DNA: TGTGCCAGCAGCTTATTAGCGGGGGCCTCTGGGGCCAACGTCCTGACTTTC. Residues: CASSLLAGASGANVLTF.